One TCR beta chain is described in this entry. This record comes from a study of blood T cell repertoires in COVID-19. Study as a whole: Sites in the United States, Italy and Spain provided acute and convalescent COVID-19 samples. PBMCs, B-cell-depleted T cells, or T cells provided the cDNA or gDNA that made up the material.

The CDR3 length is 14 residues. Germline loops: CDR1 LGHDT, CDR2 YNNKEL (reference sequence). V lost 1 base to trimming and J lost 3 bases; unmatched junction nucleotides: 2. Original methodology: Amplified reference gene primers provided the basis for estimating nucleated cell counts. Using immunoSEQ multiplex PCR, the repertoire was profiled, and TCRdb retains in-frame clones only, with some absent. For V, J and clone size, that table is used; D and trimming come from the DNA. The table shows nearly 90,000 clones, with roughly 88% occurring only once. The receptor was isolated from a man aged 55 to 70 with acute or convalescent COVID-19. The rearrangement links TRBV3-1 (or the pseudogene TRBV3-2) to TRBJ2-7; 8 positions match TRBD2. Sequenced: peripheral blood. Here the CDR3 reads CASSQAGGVYEQYF. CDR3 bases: TGTGCCAGCAGCCAAGCGGGGGGGGTCTACGAGCAGTACTTC.